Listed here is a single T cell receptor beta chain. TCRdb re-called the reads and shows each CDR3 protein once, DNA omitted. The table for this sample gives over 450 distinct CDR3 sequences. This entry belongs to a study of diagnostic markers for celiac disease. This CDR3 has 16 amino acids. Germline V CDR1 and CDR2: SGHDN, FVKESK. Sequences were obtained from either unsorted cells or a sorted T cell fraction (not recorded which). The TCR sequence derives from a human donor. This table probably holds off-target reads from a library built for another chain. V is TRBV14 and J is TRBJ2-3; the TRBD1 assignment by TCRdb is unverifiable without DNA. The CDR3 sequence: CASSSRDRGWTDTQYF.